One sample yielded the 27 T cell receptor beta chains listed below, sequenced in a study of blood T cells in healthy people across ages (dated by TCRdb to 2015 to 2017). Library creation used 5' RACE. Sequencing was performed on an Illumina HiSeq 2500. A second roughly 7 to 11 cycle PCR used a sample-barcoded 5' primer and a J-beta primer mix. TCRdb reprocessing: public reads trimmed at Q25 with fastp, clones called with MiXCR, in-frame beta chains kept. Each CDR3 protein gets just one entry, which takes the most common genes and DNA from the rows behind it. Across this sample there are roughly 1,500,000 distinct CDR3 sequences, with 30% to 35% seen only once. Of the sample, over 9% is held by the ten largest clones. The sample taken for sequencing was blood. Receptors were obtained from a woman in her twenties or thirties in good health.

The rearrangement joins TRBV7-6 to TRBJ2-5; TRBD1 might be the D (5 bases). The J call is in doubt because the DNA end fits TRBJ2-7 better. Looked up from germline, CDR1 is SGHVS and CDR2 is FNYEAQ. The CDR3 contains 13 residues. CDR3 in DNA: TGTGCCAGCAGCCTCCAACAGGCCTACGAGCAGTACTTC. Its protein product is CASSLQQAYEQYF.

This clonotype was recorded a few times. The V call is TRBV6-9, the J call TRBJ2-7; 14 bases map to TRBD2. This CDR3 contains 18 residues. Trimming took 2 bases from V and 1 from J; bases not matched to a gene: 7. The germline V gene encodes CDR1 MNHGY and CDR2 SVAAGI. CDR3 nucleotide sequence: TGTGCCAGCAGTTATGCCCGGACTAGCGGGAGGCCTTCCTACGAGCAGTACTTC. It is translated as CASSYARTSGRPSYEQYF.

About this clonotype: A much larger clone differs by one base, so this may be a read error. This chain uses TRBV29-1 with TRBJ2-5; D is possibly TRBD1 or TRBD2 (6 bases each). This CDR3 comprises 13 residues. In germline, CDR1 is SQVTM, CDR2 ANQGSEA. CDR3 DNA sequence: TGCAGCGTTGACCCGGGGGCCCAAGAGACCCTGTACTTC. Protein: CSVDPGAQETLYF.

The chain employs TRBV18 and TRBJ1-1, with D uncertain. V lost 5 bases and J lost 0, with 7 bases in between. Germline lookup yields CDR1 KGHSH and CDR2 LQKENI. The CDR3 has 13 amino acids. In DNA, the CDR3 is TGTGCCAGCTCAGAGGAGATGAACACTGAAGCTTTCTTT. This gives the protein CASSEEMNTEAFF.

This sequence joins TRBV6-1 and TRBJ1-2, with no clear D. Trimming removed 3 bases at V and 6 bases at J, with 14 bases between. The germline V gene encodes CDR1 MNHNS and CDR2 SASEGT. The CDR3 totals 14 residues. This chain's CDR3 is CASSESGILNGYTF. DNA of the CDR3: TGTGCCAGCAGTGAGTCCGGGATCCTCAATGGCTACACCTTC.

This clonotype was found a few times. This chain links TRBV20-1 with TRBJ2-5, with 8 bases matching TRBD2. The ends lost 3 bases at V and 4 bases at J; junction bases unmatched: 7. This CDR3 is 14 amino acids long. CDR1 is DFQATT and CDR2 is SNEGSKA in the germline V gene (reference sequence). The CDR3 coding sequence is TGCAGTGCTAGCCCCATCACTAGCGGAGAGACCCAGTACTTC. Translated, it gives CSASPITSGETQYF.

This clonotype was seen ten or more times. V usage is TRBV20-1 and J usage is TRBJ1-1; no clear D gene. Deletions cut 0 bases from V and 8 bases from J, with 19 bases between. The germline V gene has CDR1 DFQATT and CDR2 SNEGSKA (reference sequence). The CDR3 runs to 15 residues. The CDR3, as DNA: TGCAGTGCTAGAGATCGTTTGTCACCCGGAAGAGAAGCTTTCTTT. Amino acid sequence: CSARDRLSPGREAFF.

This rearrangement joins TRBV7-9 to TRBJ1-2; maybe TRBD1 (6 bases). Germline lookup yields CDR1 SEHNR and CDR2 FQNEAQ (reference sequence). Trimming stripped 10 bases from V and 0 bases from J, with 18 bases between. The CDR3 is made up of 15 amino acids. The CDR3 region has the DNA TGTGCCATACCAATGGGGACAATCGCTAACTATGGCTACACCTTC. The encoded protein is CAIPMGTIANYGYTF. Full variable domain (outside the CDR3, taken from reference TRBV7-9 and TRBJ1-2): DTGVSQNPRHKITKRGQNVTFRCDPISEHNRLYWYRQTLGQGPEFLTYFQNEAQLEKSRLLSDRFSAERPKGSFSTLEIQRTEQGDSAMYLCAIPMGTIANYGYTFGSGTRLTVV.

In its sample, this clonotype was seen many times. The V call is TRBV5-5, the J call TRBJ2-7; unclear D gene. V lost 1 base, J lost 0 bases, and 5 bases lay in between. The CDR3 consists of 13 residues. In germline, CDR1 is SGHKS, CDR2 YYEKEE (reference sequence). The CDR3 loop is CASSLYSSYEQYF. The CDR3 coding sequence is TGTGCCAGCAGCTTGTATAGCTCCTACGAGCAGTACTTC.

The chain couples TRBV10-3 to TRBJ2-2, with D perhaps TRBD2 (5 bases). The CDR3 spans 15 residues. The germline gives CDR1 ENHRY, CDR2 SYGVKD. The V end was cut by 0 bases, the J end by 3 bases, with 8 bases between. CDR3 region: CAISESSGYTGELFF. In nucleotides, the CDR3 is TGTGCCATCAGTGAGTCAAGCGGCTACACCGGGGAGCTGTTTTTT.

This clonotype was observed at least ten times. The V and J genes are TRBV4-1 and TRBJ2-5; D gene unclear. Trimming pared 0 bases from V and 7 bases from J, leaving 12 bases between. This CDR3 contains 14 residues. Germline CDR1 reads MGHRA; CDR2 reads YSYEKL. CDR3 nucleotide sequence: TGCGCCAGCAGCCAAGATGTGGGCCCTGGGACCCAGTACTTC. This translates into CASSQDVGPGTQYF.

This chain connects TRBV20-1 to TRBJ1-2; D is unresolved. The CDR3 is 13 amino acids. CDR1 and CDR2 from the germline V gene are DFQATT and SNEGSKA (reference sequence). The V end was cut by 4 bases, the J end by 0 bases, with 9 bases between. The CDR3 sequence: CSAMSLANYGYTF. Written as DNA, the CDR3 is TGCAGTGCTATGTCGTTAGCTAACTATGGCTACACCTTC.

The chain has TRBV9 and TRBJ2-2, with D perhaps TRBD2 (6 bases). The CDR3 contains 16 residues. Trimming stripped 4 bases from V and 3 bases from J, with 16 bases between. Germline V gene lookup returns CDR1 SGDLS and CDR2 YYNGEE. The CDR3 sequence: CASSPSRRGYTGELFF. The DNA of the CDR3 is TGTGCCAGCAGCCCGAGTCGGCGGGGCTACACCGGGGAGCTGTTTTTT.

This clonotype was recorded a few times. The rearrangement links TRBV25-1 to TRBJ2-7, with 8 nucleotides matching TRBD1. J was trimmed by 0 bases and V by 7 bases; bases with no gene match: 5. This CDR3 contains 14 residues. Per germline, CDR1 MGHDK and CDR2 SYGVNS. The CDR3 region has the DNA TGTGCCAGCAAAGACAGGGGCCACTCCTACGAGCAGTACTTC. This sequence encodes CASKDRGHSYEQYF.

The V and J genes are TRBV29-1 and TRBJ1-2, with D tentatively TRBD1 (6 bases). Trimming cost V 4 bases and J 3 bases, with 15 bases left between them. Germline CDR1 is SQVTM and CDR2 is ANQGSEA. There are 14 residues in the CDR3. CDR3 in amino acids: CSVVGQRADYGYTF. CDR3 in DNA: TGCAGCGTTGTCGGACAGAGGGCTGACTATGGCTACACCTTC.

The chain is built from TRBV12-3 or TRBV12-4 and TRBJ2-7; D unclear. The CDR3 totals 17 residues. Trimming cost V 4 bases and J 0 bases, with 19 bases left between them. The CDR3 sequence is CASSSTTTALSSYEQYF. The CDR3 bases are TGTGCCAGCAGTTCCACGACCACCGCCTTGAGCTCCTACGAGCAGTACTTC.

This clonotype occurred a few times. DNA of the CDR3: TGCGCCAGCAGTTCAGGGGTTAGGTCCTACAATGAGCAGTTCTTC. Its translation is CASSSGVRSYNEQFF. V usage is TRBV5-1 and J usage is TRBJ2-1; a weak D match, TRBD1 (6 bases). The ends were cut back, 5 bases at V and 1 base at J, with 13 bases in the middle. This CDR3 region has 15 residues. CDR1 SGHRS and CDR2 YFSETQ come from the germline V gene.

The table lists this clonotype with many counts. One junction end disagrees with the germline gene, perhaps due to a read error. The chain couples TRBV12-3 or TRBV12-4 to TRBJ2-3; 10 bases are a match to TRBD2. The CDR3 length is 14 residues. CDR3 nucleotide sequence: TGTGCCAGCAGTCTAGCGGGGGTTGTTGATACGCAGTATTTT. Translating it yields CASSLAGVVDTQYF.

The V gene is TRBV2, the J gene TRBJ1-1; possible D gene TRBD1, 6 bases. V lost 7 bases and J 11 bases, leaving 17 bases between the germline ends. CDR1 SNHLY and CDR2 FYNNEI come from the germline V gene. The CDR3 totals 12 residues. The CDR3 sequence is CASILGGGKAFF. The CDR3 DNA reads as TGTGCCAGCATATTAGGAGGGGGTAAGGCTTTCTTT.

Comment on this clonotype: It may be a read error: a sequence one base away is much more abundant. The chain employs TRBV5-6 and TRBJ2-1; D remains ambiguous. The CDR3 has 12 amino acids. Germline V gene sequence: CDR1 SGHDT, CDR2 YYEEEE. Here the CDR3 DNA reads TGTGCCAGCAGCTTGGAGATCAATGAGCGGTTCTTC. This encodes CASSLEINERFF. Together with reference TRBV5-6 and TRBJ2-1, the CDR3 gives the full variable domain: DAGVTQSPTHLIKTRGQQVTLRCSPKSGHDTVSWYQQALGQGPQFIFQYYEEEERQRGNFPDRFSGHQFPNYSSELNVNALLLGDSALYLCASSLEINERFFGPGTRLTVL.

This sequence joins TRBV2 and TRBJ2-1; D uncertain. V dropped 6 bases and J dropped 3 bases, with 9 bases sitting between them. The CDR3 consists of 13 residues. Germline CDR1 and CDR2: SNHLY and FYNNEI. The CDR3 reads CASRTLGYNEQFF. In nucleotides, the CDR3 is TGTGCCAGCAGGACTCTTGGCTACAATGAGCAGTTCTTC.

This clonotype was seen only a few times. J is TRBJ1-4 and V is TRBV7-2; D not resolved. Germline CDR1 and CDR2: SGHTA and FQGNSA. Trimming stripped 5 bases from V and 4 bases from J, with 14 bases between. This CDR3 has 15 amino acids. The CDR3 spells CASSPRTASNEKLFF. CDR3 DNA sequence: TGTGCCAGCAGCCCTCGGACGGCCAGTAATGAAAAACTGTTTTTT.

The chain uses TRBV12-3 or TRBV12-4 and TRBJ2-7; 8 nucleotides match TRBD2. The ends lost 6 bases at V and 1 base at J; junction bases unmatched: 8. The CDR3 covers 15 residues. The CDR3 region has the DNA TGTGCCAGCAGAGCAGAAACTAGCGGATCCTACGAGCAGTACTTC. Its translation: CASRAETSGSYEQYF.

This clonotype has just a few counts. The chain couples TRBV20-1 to TRBJ1-2; D might be TRBD1 (6 bases). Germline V gives CDR1 DFQATT, CDR2 SNEGSKA (reference sequence). V lost 6 bases to trimming and J lost 4 bases, with 15 bases between them. The CDR3 is 13 residues long. The CDR3 region is CSAYRAGVYGYTF. The DNA of the CDR3 is TGCAGTGCCTATAGGGCAGGGGTCTATGGCTACACCTTC.

Comments on this clonotype: Because the CDR3 is missing its conserved closing phenylalanine or tryptophan, this is likely a read error. The gene calls are TRBV27 and TRBJ2-5; possibly TRBD1 or TRBD2 for D (5 bases each). The J call may be incorrect, as the DNA end agrees better with TRBJ2-7. CDR1 and CDR2 from the germline V gene are MNHEY and SMNVEV (reference sequence). The length of the CDR3 is 13 residues. As DNA, the CDR3 is TGTGCCAGCAGTTCCGGGGCCTATCTCGAGCAGTACTGC. It yields the protein CASSSGAYLEQYC.

This clonotype came up a few times. The chain recombines TRBV4-2 with TRBJ2-1, with D possibly matching TRBD2 (6 bases). Germline loops: CDR1 LGHNA, CDR2 YNFKEQ. The CDR3 extends over 13 amino acids. The V end was cut by 0 bases, the J end by 10 bases, with 10 bases between. The CDR3 sequence: CASSQDERVEQFF. CDR3 in DNA: TGTGCCAGCAGCCAAGACGAGCGGGTCGAGCAGTTCTTC.

Worth noting for this clonotype: One base separates it from a far larger clone, so it is likely a read error. V gene TRBV7-9 combines with J gene TRBJ1-1; a weak D match, TRBD1 (6 bases). The CDR3 runs 13 residues. Germline lookup yields CDR1 SEHNR and CDR2 FQNEAQ (reference sequence). V was clipped by 7 bases and J by 1 base, with 10 bases between them. As DNA, the CDR3 is TGTGCCAGCACCTCGACAGGGAACACTGAAGCTTTCTTT. Its protein is CASTSTGNTEAFF.